Listed here are 28 T cell receptor beta chains from one sample, sequenced in a study of identical twins. TCRdb reanalysed the 5' RACE reads using MiXCR and keeps one entry per CDR3 protein. The table shows some 730,000 distinct CDR3 sequences, with over 15% occurring only once. These data also formed part of another study, on T cells expressing NK-cell markers.

What was sequenced was PBMCs. These receptors came from a woman aged 18-29 years in good health.

The CDR3: CASSLVLNSPLHF. The CDR3 bases are TGTGCCAGCAGTTTAGTGCTGAATTCACCCCTCCACTTT. The J gene is TRBJ1-6, the V gene TRBV6-5; D ambiguous. CDR3 length equals 13 residues. The germline V and J ends were trimmed by 4 bases and 7 bases, with 8 bases remaining between them. Germline V gene lookup returns CDR1 MNHEY and CDR2 SVGAGI.

The V gene is TRBV5-1, the J gene TRBJ2-3, with a tentative D call TRBD1 (6 bases). CDR1 and CDR2 from the germline V gene are SGHRS and YFSETQ. This CDR3 has 14 amino acids. V lost 1 base to trimming and J lost 6 bases, with 12 bases between them. For the CDR3, the DNA is TGCGCCAGCAGCTTGAAGTCAGGGGCCGATACGCAGTATTTT. It specifies CASSLKSGADTQYF.

The genes are TRBV5-1 and TRBJ2-1; D may correspond to TRBD1 or TRBD2 (5 bases each). In germline, CDR1 is SGHRS, CDR2 YFSETQ. Trimming pared 4 bases from V and 5 bases from J, leaving 19 bases between. The CDR3 is made up of 16 amino acids. In DNA form, the CDR3 reads TGCGCCAGCAGCCGCCCTTCAGGGCCGGGGCACAATGAGCAGTTCTTC. It specifies CASSRPSGPGHNEQFF.

V and J are TRBV6-2 or TRBV6-3 and TRBJ1-1, with D possibly matching TRBD1 (5 bases). The V end lost 1 base, the J end lost 6 bases, and 9 bases lay between the germline ends. The germline V gene encodes CDR1 MNHEY and CDR2 SVGEGT. The CDR3 totals 13 residues. CDR3 protein: CASSYYRGAEAFF. The CDR3 coding sequence is TGTGCCAGCAGTTACTACCGGGGCGCTGAAGCTTTCTTT.

J is TRBJ2-5 and V is TRBV7-9, with 8 nucleotides matching TRBD2. CDR1 SEHNR and CDR2 FQNEAQ come from the germline V gene (reference sequence). The CDR3 has 17 amino acids. V gave up 2 bases and J gave up 0 bases; unmatched junction bases: 8. CDR3 in amino acids: CASSLRELAVNQETQYF. The CDR3 nucleotides read TGTGCCAGCAGCTTACGGGAACTAGCGGTTAACCAAGAGACCCAGTACTTC.

V and J are TRBV28 and TRBJ2-1; TRBD2 matches at 7 bases. The CDR3 extends over 19 amino acids. Germline CDR1 and CDR2: MDHEN and SYDVKM. With V trimmed by 6 bases and J by 3 bases, 20 bases remained unmatched. The CDR3 spells CASSPNSLSGGGIYNEQFF. CDR3 nucleotide sequence: TGTGCCAGCAGCCCTAATTCTCTCTCGGGCGGGGGAATCTACAATGAGCAGTTCTTC.

This chain uses TRBV7-3 with TRBJ2-7; D could derive from TRBD1 or TRBD2 (6 bases each). V gave up 5 bases and J gave up 4 bases, with 18 bases separating them. The CDR3 has 15 amino acids. Looked up from germline, CDR1 is SGHTA and CDR2 is FQGTGA. The CDR3 sequence is CASSQNAGHPYEQYF. The DNA for the CDR3 is TGTGCCAGCAGCCAGAACGCGGGACACCCTTACGAGCAGTACTTC.

The chain is built from TRBV12-3 or TRBV12-4 and TRBJ1-2; TRBD1 is a possible D gene (5 bases). This CDR3 has 14 residues. Trimming shortened V by 3 bases and J by 3 bases, and 11 bases separated the two germline ends. The CDR3 reads CASSFGREYYGYTF. The CDR3 DNA reads as TGTGCCAGCAGTTTCGGCAGGGAGTACTATGGCTACACCTTC.

This sequence joins TRBV12-3 or TRBV12-4 and TRBJ2-7, with D possibly being TRBD1 or TRBD2 (6 bases each). This CDR3 contains 15 residues. Trimming shortened V by 5 bases and J by 6 bases, and 20 bases separated the two germline ends. CDR3 in DNA: TGTGCCAGCAGTCCGAGGGGGGAGAGTCAGAGCGAGCAGTACTTC. It yields the protein CASSPRGESQSEQYF.

This clonotype has more than one count but fewer than ten. The chain recombines TRBV11-2 with TRBJ2-3; 14 bases are a match to TRBD2. The ends lost 5 bases at V and 0 bases at J; junction bases unmatched: 1. This CDR3 contains 16 residues. Germline V gives CDR1 SGHAT, CDR2 FQNNGV. The CDR3 sequence is CASSRTSGGSTDTQYF. The CDR3 DNA follows: TGTGCCAGCAGCCGGACTAGCGGGGGGAGCACAGATACGCAGTATTTT.

This clonotype occurred many times. The J gene is TRBJ2-3, the V gene TRBV20-1; D remains unclear. V gave up 3 bases and J gave up 6 bases, with 7 bases separating them. Germline-derived CDR1 and CDR2 are DFQATT and SNEGSKA (reference sequence). The CDR3 loop spans 11 amino acids. CDR3 region: CSASDLDTQYF. CDR3 coding DNA: TGCAGTGCTAGCGACCTGGATACGCAGTATTTT.

This clonotype was observed a few times. This sequence joins TRBV29-1 and TRBJ2-3, with 7 bases fitting TRBD1. Trimming at V came to 3 bases and at J to 3 bases, leaving 6 bases not matched to a gene. Germline V CDR1 and CDR2: SQVTM, ANQGSEA. The CDR3 covers 14 residues. The CDR3 spells CSVDGRQGTDTQYF. CDR3 DNA: TGCAGCGTTGATGGGAGACAGGGAACAGATACGCAGTATTTT.

This clonotype showed up just a few times. The J gene is TRBJ2-3, the V gene TRBV5-1, with 10 bases matching TRBD2. This CDR3 contains 15 residues. The junction had 6 bases not matched to a gene; V was cut back by 4 bases and J by 4 bases. Per germline, CDR1 SGHRS and CDR2 YFSETQ. In DNA form, the CDR3 reads TGCGCCAGCAGCACCCAGCTAGCGGGGGCAGATACGCAGTATTTT. It encodes CASSTQLAGADTQYF.

This clonotype appeared many times. DNA of the CDR3: TGTGCCAGCAGTGCCGGGACAGGGTCCTACAATGAGCAGTTCTTC. This translates into CASSAGTGSYNEQFF. The chain carries TRBV5-4 and TRBJ2-1; 9 bases map to TRBD1. The CDR3 is 15 residues long. Germline CDR1 and CDR2: SGHNT and YYREEE (reference sequence). Losses at the gene ends were 5 bases for V and 1 base for J; bases not matched to a gene: 4.

This clonotype was recorded at least ten times. The rearrangement uses TRBV7-2 and TRBJ2-1; either TRBD1 or TRBD2 may supply D (6 bases each). The CDR3 is 16 amino acids. Germline assignment: CDR1 SGHTA and CDR2 FQGNSA. The germline V and J ends were trimmed by 5 bases and 7 bases, with 21 bases remaining between them. CDR3 DNA: TGTGCCAGCAGCCTAGGAGGGGACAAGGCATATAATGAGCAGTTCTTC. Its translation: CASSLGGDKAYNEQFF. Full variable domain (missing parts from reference TRBV7-2 and TRBJ2-1): GAGVSQSPSNKVTEKGKDVELRCDPISGHTALYWYRQSLGQGLEFLIYFQGNSAPDKSGLPSDRFSAERTGGSVSTLTIQRTQQEDSAVYLCASSLGGDKAYNEQFFGPGTRLTVL.

V is TRBV4-2 and J is TRBJ2-1, with 7 bases aligning to TRBD2. This CDR3 is 16 amino acids long. V dropped 0 bases and J dropped 7; count of bases not matched to a gene: 9. Germline V gives CDR1 LGHNA, CDR2 YNFKEQ. Written as DNA, the CDR3 is TGTGCCAGCAGCCAAGAGGGGGGGTTCCCCCGGAATGAGCAGTTCTTC. This codes for CASSQEGGFPRNEQFF.

The chain links TRBV20-1 to TRBJ2-1; 14 bases map to TRBD2. Germline V CDR1 and CDR2: DFQATT, SNEGSKA (reference sequence). The CDR3 is 16 amino acids. Trimming took 1 base from V and 8 from J; bases not matched to a gene: 7. The chain's CDR3 is CSARGPGTSGSDEQFF. CDR3 sequence (DNA): TGCAGTGCTAGAGGTCCGGGGACTAGCGGGAGCGATGAGCAGTTCTTC.

The chain is built from TRBV27 and TRBJ2-7; the D is unclear. Germline assignment: CDR1 MNHEY and CDR2 SMNVEV (reference sequence). This CDR3 region has 17 residues. Deletions cut 0 bases from V and 2 bases from J, with 17 bases between. The CDR3 DNA reads TGTGCCAGCAGTTTATCGATCCCATTCCTGCCAACCTACGAGCAGTACTTC. The encoded protein is CASSLSIPFLPTYEQYF.

V and J are TRBV12-3 or TRBV12-4 and TRBJ2-3, with 8 bases fitting TRBD2. The junction had 7 bases not matched to a gene; V was cut back by 0 bases and J by 8 bases. The CDR3 extends over 15 amino acids. CDR3: CASSLAPREGRTQYF. In nucleotides, the CDR3 is TGTGCCAGCAGTTTAGCGCCTCGGGAGGGCCGTACGCAGTATTTT.

The chain combines TRBV5-1 with TRBJ2-1; 9 nucleotides align to TRBD2. After removal of 1 base from V and 6 bases from J, the junction contained 8 bases not matched to a gene. Germline V CDR1 and CDR2: SGHRS, YFSETQ. The length of the CDR3 is 16 residues. CDR3 loop: CASSLMLTSGINEQFF. The CDR3 DNA is TGCGCCAGCAGCTTGATGTTGACTAGCGGAATCAATGAGCAGTTCTTC.

The CDR3 spells CASSYTGITNTEAFF. The CDR3 region has the DNA TGCGCCAGCAGCTATACAGGGATAACGAACACTGAAGCTTTCTTT. This chain connects TRBV5-1 to TRBJ1-1; TRBD1 might be the D (6 bases). The CDR3 is 15 residues long. V was shortened by 3 bases and J by 1 base, with 13 bases between the two germline ends. CDR1 SGHRS and CDR2 YFSETQ come from the germline V gene. The variable domain in full, completed from reference TRBV5-1 and TRBJ1-1, reads KAGVTQTPRYLIKTRGQQVTLSCSPISGHRSVSWYQQTPGQGLQFLFEYFSETQRNKGNFPGRFSGRQFSNSRSEMNVSTLELGDSALYLCASSYTGITNTEAFFGQGTRLTVV.

This clonotype was detected ten times or more. The chain carries TRBV7-9 and TRBJ1-2; D call uncertain. With 2 bases removed from V and 2 bases from J, the gap between germline ends came to 6 bases. The germline V gene encodes CDR1 SEHNR and CDR2 FQNEAQ (reference sequence). There are 13 residues in the CDR3. The CDR3, as DNA: TGTGCCAGCAGCTTACGGGGAAACTATGGCTACACCTTC. Protein: CASSLRGNYGYTF.

The gene calls are TRBV29-1 and TRBJ2-1; 12 bases line up with TRBD2. Trimming at V came to 6 bases and at J to 4 bases, leaving 19 bases not matched to a gene. Germline V gene sequence: CDR1 SQVTM, CDR2 ANQGSEA. There are 19 residues in the CDR3. The CDR3 region is CSVKLRTSGMTDWYNEQFF. CDR3 bases: TGCAGCGTCAAGCTTAGGACTAGCGGGATGACCGACTGGTACAATGAGCAGTTCTTC.

The rearrangement links TRBV29-1 to TRBJ2-7; D not resolved. The CDR3 has 14 residues. CDR1 and CDR2 from the germline V gene are SQVTM and ANQGSEA. Between the trimmed V and J ends, which lost 3 bases and 2 bases, there was a span of 14 bases. This chain's CDR3 is CSVEGGTGTYEQYF. Written as DNA, the CDR3 is TGCAGCGTTGAGGGCGGAACGGGTACCTACGAGCAGTACTTC.

This clonotype turned up a few times. The chain combines TRBV18 with TRBJ1-1; no clear D gene. The germline CDR1 and CDR2 sequences are KGHSH and LQKENI. The V gene lost 3 bases and the J gene lost 5 bases, with 7 bases spanning the gap. The CDR3 loop spans 12 amino acids. The CDR3 DNA reads as TGTGCCAGCTCACCCCTCGGGACTGAAGCTTTCTTT. Its protein is CASSPLGTEAFF.

There are a few counts of this clonotype. The chain carries TRBV7-9 and TRBJ2-1; perhaps TRBD1 as D (5 bases). The length of the CDR3 is 14 residues. Germline assignment: CDR1 SEHNR and CDR2 FQNEAQ (reference sequence). Trimming removed 7 bases at V and 8 bases at J, with 18 bases between. The CDR3 protein is CASTRTSPWDEQFF. The CDR3 DNA follows: TGTGCCAGCACGCGGACATCCCCCTGGGATGAGCAGTTCTTC.

The chain recombines TRBV29-1 with TRBJ2-7; 9 bases line up with TRBD1. V lost 7 bases to trimming and J lost 6 bases; unmatched junction nucleotides: 19. The CDR3 consists of 16 residues. Per the germline V gene, CDR1 is SQVTM and CDR2 is ANQGSEA. The DNA for the CDR3 is TGCAGCGCCCGGTCTGAAAAACCGGGACAGGGAGTCGAGCAGTACTTC. This codes for CSARSEKPGQGVEQYF.

The rearrangement links TRBV4-3 to TRBJ1-5; D not resolved. Germline CDR1 and CDR2: LGHNA and YSLEER. The CDR3 runs to 16 residues. Trimming left V 1 base short and J 0 bases short, with 10 bases between. Written as DNA, the CDR3 is TGCGCCAGCAGCCAAGTTTCACGGTATAGCAATCAGCCCCAGCATTTT. It is translated as CASSQVSRYSNQPQHF.